This T cell receptor beta chain was recovered during a study of cytotoxic CD8 clonotypes in ibrutinib-treated CLL. Study findings and constraints: At ibrutinib response, clonality increased, and at progression it declined back toward baseline. Clonality at baseline surpassed age-matched healthy donors and tracked circulating CD8+ T-cell counts.

Researchers set a sequencing depth target of 1 in 200,000 to 1 in 1 million T cells. The repertoire was sequenced with immunoSEQ multiplex PCR; TCRdb's copy has only in-frame clones and lacks some. The table includes fewer than 150,000 clones, 84% detected once. This clone was recorded a few times. Its antigen is currently unknown. The clonotype comes from a human donor with chronic lymphocytic leukemia. The sequencing used PBMCs, collected after 24 months of ibrutinib treatment.

The CDR3 nucleotides are TGCGCCAGCAGCCAAGATAGAGGGTACAGCGACACCGGGGAGCTGTTTTTT. Protein: CASSQDRGYSDTGELFF. This chain uses TRBV4-1 with TRBJ2-2, with a tentative D call TRBD2 (5 bases). V lost 0 bases to trimming and J lost 3 bases, with 14 bases between them. CDR3 size: 17 residues. Germline loops: CDR1 MGHRA, CDR2 YSYEKL.